This is a list of T cell receptor beta chains from one sample in a study of CD8+ T cells in alopecia areata. The repertoire was sequenced with immunoSEQ multiplex PCR; TCRdb's copy has only in-frame clones and lacks some. The sample holds almost 250,000 clones, 67% seen once. The sample consisted of CD4+ T cells sorted from blood, taken at week 0. All receptors come from a human donor with alopecia areata. The CDR3 runs from the conserved cysteine through the conserved F or W. The D gene is left open where the match is weak. Size tells how often a clone was seen (once, few, many) or the class of an expanded clone, and some rows leave it out.

>TRBD2|TRBJ2-1|TRBV5-4|-
CASSPGGARNEQFF
TGTGCCAGCAGCCCCGGGGGGGCTCGAAATGAGCAGTTCTTC
>-|TRBJ1-6|TRBV19|-
CASSSTGTAGFGSPLHF
TGTGCCAGTAGTTCGACCGGGACGGCAGGATTTGGTTCACCCCTCCACTTT
>-|TRBJ1-2|TRBV23-1|-
CASSQSSQLYTF
TGCGCCAGCAGTCAATCGAGTCAGCTCTACACCTTC
>-|TRBJ2-5|TRBV29-1|-
CSVAGFQETQYF
TGCAGCGTTGCAGGTTTCCAAGAGACCCAGTACTTC
>-|TRBJ2-2|TRBV6-5|few
CASSPLRGTGELFF
TGTGCCAGCAGCCCCCTGCGGGGCACCGGGGAGCTGTTTTTT
>TRBD2|TRBJ2-5|TRBV4-1|-
CASSQVPAGGTQYF
TGCGCCAGCAGCCAAGTACCAGCGGGAGGGACCCAGTACTTC
>-|TRBJ2-2|TRBV29-1|-
CSVAGDLRNTGELFF
TGCAGCGTTGCCGGGGACCTTCGGAACACCGGGGAGCTGTTTTTT
>-|TRBJ1-5|TRBV30|-
CAWSVPGHQPQHF
TGTGCCTGGAGTGTACCAGGGCATCAGCCCCAGCATTTT
>-|TRBJ2-3|TRBV29-1|-
CSVAAVAEFTDTQYF
TGCAGCGTTGCGGCGGTAGCGGAGTTCACAGATACGCAGTATTTT
>-|TRBJ2-7|TRBV2|-
CASSEVPGGPVEQYF
TGTGCCAGCAGTGAAGTCCCGGGGGGCCCTGTCGAGCAGTACTTC
>-|TRBJ2-7|TRBV27|-
CASSGDSGPIYEQYF
TGTGCCAGCAGTGGGGACAGCGGGCCGATATACGAGCAGTACTTC
>TRBD1|TRBJ1-1|TRBV29-1|-
CSEGQGGTEAFF
TGCAGCGAGGGACAGGGGGGCACTGAAGCTTTCTTT
>-|TRBJ2-5|TRBV5-4|-
CASSLLSWGSQETQYF
TGTGCCAGCAGCCTACTTTCGTGGGGATCACAAGAGACCCAGTACTTC
>-|TRBJ1-2|TRBV19|-
CASKGRGYGYTF
TGTGCCAGTAAGGGCAGGGGCTATGGCTACACCTTC
>-|TRBJ1-1|TRBV4-1|-
CASSQAPSGAEAFF
TGCGCCAGCAGCCAAGCCCCTTCCGGCGCTGAAGCTTTCTTT
>-|TRBJ2-1|TRBV9|once
CASSVANGWEQFF
TGTGCCAGCAGCGTAGCTAACGGGTGGGAGCAGTTCTTC
>-|TRBJ2-1|TRBV14|few
CASSQGRHNEQFF
TGTGCCAGCAGCCAGGGGCGGCACAATGAGCAGTTCTTC
>-|TRBJ1-2|TRBV30|-
CAWSVRGTSGWGYGYTF
TGTGCCTGGAGTGTACGAGGGACTTCGGGATGGGGCTATGGCTACACCTTC
>-|TRBJ2-7|TRBV6-5|few
CASSRDGNYEQYF
TGTGCCAGCAGTCGGGACGGAAACTACGAGCAGTACTTC
>-|TRBJ2-3|TRBV7-3|-
CASSLWLAGPTDTQYF
TGTGCCAGCAGCTTATGGCTGGCAGGGCCAACAGATACGCAGTATTTT
>TRBD2|TRBJ2-1|TRBV4-1|-
CASSQEGLAAYNEQFF
TGCGCCAGCAGCCAAGAGGGGCTAGCGGCCTACAATGAGCAGTTCTTC
>TRBD2|TRBJ2-3|TRBV29-1|few
CSVAAGGTDTQYF
TGCAGCGTTGCAGCGGGGGGCACAGATACGCAGTATTTT
>-|TRBJ1-2|TRBV9|-
CASTPSTGTYGYTF
TGTGCCAGCACCCCGTCGACCGGTACCTATGGCTACACCTTC
>TRBD1|TRBJ1-2|TRBV28|-
CASRDRVGYTF
TGTGCCAGCAGGGACAGGGTCGGCTACACCTTC
>TRBD1|TRBJ2-5|TRBV11-2|-
CASSLSGGRETQYF
TGTGCCAGCAGCTTATCAGGGGGCCGGGAGACCCAGTACTTC
>-|TRBJ2-2|TRBV29-1|once
CSVARGRNTGELFF
TGCAGCGTTGCACGTGGGCGAAACACCGGGGAGCTGTTTTTT
>-|TRBJ1-6|TRBV9|-
CASSVTEQTPLHF
TGTGCCAGCAGCGTGACAGAACAGACACCCCTCCACTTT
>-|TRBJ2-7|TRBV6-5|few
CASSLRQAAYEQYF
TGTGCCAGCAGTTTAAGACAGGCGGCCTACGAGCAGTACTTC
>-|TRBJ1-1|TRBV29-1|-
CSVEGHRNTEAFF
TGCAGCGTTGAAGGCCATAGGAACACTGAAGCTTTCTTT
>TRBD1|TRBJ1-1|TRBV29-1|few
CSGRQGWNTEAFF
TGCAGCGGAAGACAGGGATGGAACACTGAAGCTTTCTTT
>-|TRBJ1-2|TRBV10-3|-
CAISESPRPHDGYTF
TGTGCCATCAGTGAGTCCCCCAGGCCGCACGATGGCTACACCTTC
>TRBD1|TRBJ2-4|TRBV11-2|-
CASSHRQGVAKNIQYF
TGTGCCAGCAGCCACCGTCAGGGGGTAGCCAAAAACATTCAGTACTTC
>TRBD1|TRBJ2-3|TRBV25-1|-
CASSDRASTDTQYF
TGTGCCAGCAGCGACAGGGCGAGCACAGATACGCAGTATTTT
>-|TRBJ2-7|TRBV29-1|few
CSVEGQAHYEQYF
TGCAGCGTTGAAGGACAGGCCCACTACGAGCAGTACTTC
>TRBD1|TRBJ2-7|TRBV10-3|-
CAISEIPGQTVEQYF
TGTGCCATCAGTGAGATTCCGGGACAGACCGTGGAGCAGTACTTC
>-|TRBJ2-3|TRBV5-1|few
CASSLLHTDTQYF
TGCGCCAGCAGCTTGCTGCACACAGATACGCAGTATTTT
>-|TRBJ1-2|TRBV30|-
CAWRQPANYGYTF
TGTGCCTGGAGACAACCCGCTAACTATGGCTACACCTTC
>TRBD1|TRBJ2-5|TRBV29-1|-
CSVRDSPPQETQYF
TGCAGCGTCCGGGACAGTCCCCCCCAAGAGACCCAGTACTTC
>-|TRBJ2-2|TRBV7-9|-
CASSLSGTNTGELFF
TGTGCCAGCAGCTTATCAGGAACGAACACCGGGGAGCTGTTTTTT
>TRBD2|TRBJ2-5|TRBV4-1|-
CASSPTSGGPRETQYF
TGCGCCAGCAGCCCGACTAGCGGGGGGCCACGGGAGACCCAGTACTTC
>-|TRBJ2-5|TRBV30|-
CAWSGGRGSYF
TGTGCCTGGAGTGGTGGTAGGGGCTCGTACTTC
>TRBD2|TRBJ2-2|TRBV9|-
CASSGTGLSNTGELFF
TGTGCCAGCAGCGGTACGGGACTATCCAACACCGGGGAGCTGTTTTTT
>-|TRBJ2-1|TRBV23-1|-
CASHGTPPPDEQFF
TGCGCCAGCCATGGGACACCTCCGCCCGATGAGCAGTTCTTC
>-|TRBJ1-4|TRBV4-1|-
CASSNRVFNEKLFF
TGCGCCAGCAGCAACAGGGTATTCAATGAAAAACTGTTTTTT
>-|TRBJ1-6|TRBV27|-
CASKRAGVGSPLHF
TGTGCCAGCAAGAGGGCAGGGGTTGGGTCACCCCTCCACTTT
>-|TRBJ1-1|TRBV5-1|few
CASSPTDYTEAFF
TGCGCCAGCAGCCCCACCGACTACACTGAAGCTTTCTTT
>-|TRBJ2-7|TRBV30|-
CAWRGNSYEQYF
TGTGCCTGGAGGGGTAACTCCTACGAGCAGTACTTC
>TRBD1|TRBJ2-1|TRBV7-2|-
CASSSDRGRDEQFF
TGTGCCAGCAGCTCGGACAGGGGGCGCGATGAGCAGTTCTTC
>-|TRBJ1-1|TRBV29-1|-
CSVEQRAEAFF
TGCAGCGTTGAACAGAGGGCTGAAGCTTTCTTT
>-|TRBJ1-5|TRBV30|-
CAWSVKGSKWGQPQHF
TGTGCCTGGAGTGTAAAGGGGTCGAAGTGGGGTCAGCCCCAGCATTTT
>TRBD1|TRBJ1-4|TRBV15|-
CATTSTGPNEKLFF
TGTGCCACCACCTCGACAGGGCCTAATGAAAAACTGTTTTTT
>-|TRBJ2-5|TRBV12-2|few
CASRLTPSNSGGVETQYF
TGTGCAAGTCGCTTAACCCCCTCCAATAGCGGGGGGGTAGAGACCCAGTACTTC
>-|TRBJ2-5|TRBV13|few
CASSSMGETQYF
TGTGCCAGCAGCTCGATGGGTGAGACCCAGTACTTC
>-|TRBJ2-5|TRBV29-1|once
CSVEAGAQTQYF
TGCAGCGTTGAAGCAGGGGCACAGACCCAGTACTTC
>TRBD1|TRBJ2-5|TRBV29-1|-
CSVAPGQGERETQYF
TGCAGCGTCGCCCCGGGACAGGGTGAAAGGGAGACCCAGTACTTC